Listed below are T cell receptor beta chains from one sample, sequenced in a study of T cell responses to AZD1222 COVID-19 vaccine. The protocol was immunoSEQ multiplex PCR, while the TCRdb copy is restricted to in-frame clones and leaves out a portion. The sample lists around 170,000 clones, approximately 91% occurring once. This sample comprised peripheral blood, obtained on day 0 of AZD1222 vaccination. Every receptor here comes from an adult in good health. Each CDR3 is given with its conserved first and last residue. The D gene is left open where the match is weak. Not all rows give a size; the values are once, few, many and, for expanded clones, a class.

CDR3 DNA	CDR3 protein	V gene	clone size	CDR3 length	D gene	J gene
TGTGCCAGTAGCAGTCGCCCGGGACAGGGGGACCGCATAGGGAGCACTGAAGCTTTCTTT	CASSSRPGQGDRIGSTEAFF	TRBV19	.	20	TRBD1	TRBJ1-1
TGTGCCAGCAGCCCGACTAGCGGGAGAAGAGATACGCAGTATTTT	CASSPTSGRRDTQYF	TRBV7-8	once	15	TRBD2	TRBJ2-3
TGTGCCAGCAGGCCGGGGACAGGGTCGAATTCACCCCTCCACTTT	CASRPGTGSNSPLHF	TRBV27	few	15	TRBD1	TRBJ1-6
TGTGCCAGCAGCTTAGACCTAGCCCAAGAGACCCAGTACTTC	CASSLDLAQETQYF	TRBV11-2	.	14	.	TRBJ2-5
TGTGCCAGTAGTATAGACCAGCGGGGGGGCACAGATACGCAGTATTTT	CASSIDQRGGTDTQYF	TRBV19	.	16	TRBD2	TRBJ2-3
TGTGCCAGCTCACCACCTTTTGCAGGGCGGTTATCGAACACTGAAGCTTTCTTT	CASSPPFAGRLSNTEAFF	TRBV18	.	18	.	TRBJ1-1
TGTGCCAGCTCGTCGGGACTAGCGGGGCACACAGATACGCAGTATTTT	CASSSGLAGHTDTQYF	TRBV18	.	16	TRBD2	TRBJ2-3
TGTGCCAGTAGAGCGGGGTTCGCCTACAATGAGCAGTTCTTC	CASRAGFAYNEQFF	TRBV19	few	14	TRBD2	TRBJ2-1
TGTGCCAGCAGTTATCGGGGCGATAGCAATCAGCCCCAGCATTTT	CASSYRGDSNQPQHF	TRBV6-6	.	15	.	TRBJ1-5
TGTGCCAGCAGTCCATCCTCGGGACCTAGAGCCTATGGCTACACCTTC	CASSPSSGPRAYGYTF	TRBV27	.	16	.	TRBJ1-2
TGTGCCAGTAGTATAGGCCAGGGGTCGTGGAATTCACCCCTCCACTTT	CASSIGQGSWNSPLHF	TRBV19	.	16	.	TRBJ1-6
TGTGCCAGCAGCCTGGGGGGAACGAGCAATCAGCCCCAGCATTTT	CASSLGGTSNQPQHF	TRBV7-8	.	15	.	TRBJ1-5
TGTGCCAGCAGCTCCCCCGACCGACAGGGGCGCCCTGGCTACACCTTC	CASSSPDRQGRPGYTF	TRBV7-2	.	16	TRBD1	TRBJ1-2
TGCGCCAGCAGCCCGAAAGTACTGGACCAATCCACCGGGGAGCTGTTTTTT	CASSPKVLDQSTGELFF	TRBV5-1	.	17	.	TRBJ2-2
TGTGCCAGCAGTTTATACCCCCCCCAGGGGTCAAGCTCCTACGAGCAGTACTTC	CASSLYPPQGSSSYEQYF	TRBV27	.	18	.	TRBJ2-7
TGTGCCAGCTCACCATCCGGCAGGGGGAGATACGAGCAGTACTTC	CASSPSGRGRYEQYF	TRBV18	once	15	TRBD1	TRBJ2-7
TGTGCCAGCAGTTACTCTTGGGCCTACGAGCAGTACTTC	CASSYSWAYEQYF	TRBV6-2/TRBV6-3	.	13	.	TRBJ2-7
TGTGCCAGCTCACCAGCGGGGGTCAGTCAGCCCCAGCATTTT	CASSPAGVSQPQHF	TRBV18	.	14	.	TRBJ1-5
TGTGCCAGCAGTCCCAGCGAAGGACACTACACCGGGGAGCTGTTTTTT	CASSPSEGHYTGELFF	TRBV27	.	16	.	TRBJ2-2
TGTGCCAGCAGCCGAAAAGGGAACACCGGGGAGCTGTTTTTT	CASSRKGNTGELFF	TRBV3-1/TRBV3-2	.	14	.	TRBJ2-2
TGCGCCAGCAGTCCCTCCGGGACGGAACTCTCCTACGAGCAGTACTTC	CASSPSGTELSYEQYF	TRBV10-2	.	16	.	TRBJ2-7
TGTGCCAGCAGCCACCTAGCGGGTAGAATCTACGAGCAGTACTTC	CASSHLAGRIYEQYF	TRBV5-6	.	15	TRBD2	TRBJ2-7
TGTGCCAGCTCACCCGGACAGCTAGGCACAGATACGCAGTATTTT	CASSPGQLGTDTQYF	TRBV18	.	15	.	TRBJ2-3
TGTGCCAGTAGTATAGGGCAGTTACTCCGGGACTTCCAAGAGACCCAGTACTTC	CASSIGQLLRDFQETQYF	TRBV19	.	18	.	TRBJ2-5
TGTGCCAGCAGACAGAGACAGGCGAGCTCCTACAATGAGCAGTTCTTC	CASRQRQASSYNEQFF	TRBV2	.	16	.	TRBJ2-1
TGTGCCAGCAGCTTAGAAGGATCGGGGTACCAGCCCCAGCATTTT	CASSLEGSGYQPQHF	TRBV7-9	.	15	.	TRBJ1-5
TGTGCCAGCAGCCTCATAGCCTCCGGGACAGCGAACACCGGGGAGCTGTTTTTT	CASSLIASGTANTGELFF	TRBV7-3	.	18	TRBD1	TRBJ2-2
TGCGCCAGCAGCCAAGGGGGTCCCGTAGGATGGGAGCTGTTTTTT	CASSQGGPVGWELFF	TRBV5-1	.	15	.	TRBJ2-2
TGTGCCAGCAGCCCTGGGCTAGCGGGAGGGGTAGAGCAGTTCTTC	CASSPGLAGGVEQFF	TRBV5-5	.	15	TRBD2	TRBJ2-1
TGTGCCAGCAGTTCTCTCCCAGCTGAAGCTTTCTTT	CASSSLPAEAFF	TRBV28	once	12	.	TRBJ1-1
TGCGCCAGCAGCGCAACACAGGGGGCGTGGGAGCAGTACTTC	CASSATQGAWEQYF	TRBV5-1	.	14	TRBD1	TRBJ2-7
TGTGCCAGCCGCACGGTGGCAGTCAATCAGCCCCAGCATTTT	CASRTVAVNQPQHF	TRBV6-5	once	14	.	TRBJ1-5
TGTGCCAGCAGTGAATCCCGGACAGGAGAGCAGTTCTTC	CASSESRTGEQFF	TRBV2	.	13	TRBD1	TRBJ2-1
TGTGCCAGCAGCCAGGATTTTGATGAGCAGTTCTTC	CASSQDFDEQFF	TRBV3-1/TRBV3-2	few	12	.	TRBJ2-1
TGCGCCAGCAGCTTGCTCTGGGGAAACACCTACGAGCAGTACTTC	CASSLLWGNTYEQYF	TRBV5-1	.	15	.	TRBJ2-7
TGTGCCAGCAGCTTAGCCGGGAGCTCTTCCTACGAGCAGTACTTC	CASSLAGSSSYEQYF	TRBV7-2	.	15	.	TRBJ2-7
TGTGCCAGCAGCTTGGAGGTCGGGGTTAGCGGGGGGGCTAGGACGCAGTATTTT	CASSLEVGVSGGARTQYF	TRBV5-4	.	18	TRBD2	TRBJ2-3